Below, 11 T cell receptor beta chains from the same sample are listed, as sequenced in a study of cytomegalovirus exposure and HLA in healthy donors. Produced via immunoSEQ multiplex PCR; TCRdb's table is partial and in-frame only. The sample consists of roughly 180,000 clones, around nine tenths of them appearing once. Sequencing used PBMCs. Receptor source: a man aged 25-45 years in good health and CMV-seropositive.

This sequence joins TRBV5-1 and TRBJ2-5, with D unclear. CDR1 and CDR2 from the germline V gene are SGHRS and YFSETQ. V dropped 3 bases and J dropped 1 base, with 10 bases sitting between them. CDR3 length: 14 amino acids. The CDR3 DNA reads TGCGCCAGCAGCTCGACACTAACCCAAGAGACCCAGTACTTC. It encodes CASSSTLTQETQYF.

The V gene is TRBV14, the J gene TRBJ1-6; tentative D call: TRBD1 (6 bases). Trimming took off 0 bases at V and 8 bases at J, with 11 bases between the two ends. Germline V gives CDR1 SGHDN, CDR2 FVKESK. The CDR3 covers 15 residues. CDR3 amino acids: CASSQDWGADSPLHF. The CDR3 bases are TGTGCCAGCAGCCAAGACTGGGGGGCGGATTCACCCCTCCACTTT.

This clone has a handful of counts. This chain uses TRBV5-1 with TRBJ2-2; D unresolved. CDR1 SGHRS and CDR2 YFSETQ come from the germline V gene. Trimming pared 6 bases from V and 1 base from J, leaving 7 bases between. The CDR3 totals 13 residues. The CDR3 region has the DNA TGCGCCAGCATGATGGGGAACACCGGGGAGCTGTTTTTT. Translating gives CASMMGNTGELFF.

This clone was found once. This chain uses TRBV7-2 with TRBJ2-1; D is perhaps TRBD2 (5 bases). CDR1 and CDR2 (germline): SGHTA, FQGNSA. The CDR3 runs 12 residues. The V gene lost 7 bases and the J gene lost 5 bases, with 9 bases spanning the gap. CDR3 coding DNA: TGTGCCAGCACCAATAGCGACAATGAGCAGTTCTTC. Protein sequence: CASTNSDNEQFF.

The chain links TRBV7-9 to TRBJ2-7; weak D call: TRBD1 (6 bases). V lost 3 bases and J lost 6, with 15 bases in between. This CDR3 spans 14 amino acids. Per the germline V gene, CDR1 is SEHNR and CDR2 is FQNEAQ (reference sequence). CDR3 sequence (DNA): TGTGCCAGCAGCTTCGCAGGGGTAGGTGGCGAGCAGTACTTC. Amino acids: CASSFAGVGGEQYF.

The V and J genes are TRBV29-1 and TRBJ1-4, with 8 bases that match TRBD1. The CDR3 is 13 residues long. Germline trimming cut 5 bases from V and 6 bases from J; bases unmatched to any gene: 5. CDR1 is SQVTM, CDR2 ANQGSEA, per germline. The CDR3 reads CSVRTGTDEKLFF. The DNA of the CDR3 is TGCAGCGTTAGGACAGGGACAGATGAAAAACTGTTTTTT.

The rearrangement uses TRBV4-1 and TRBJ1-1; no clear D. Trimming left V 2 bases short and J 0 bases short, with 7 bases between. In germline, CDR1 is MGHRA, CDR2 YSYEKL. The CDR3 length is 14 residues. The CDR3 DNA reads TGCGCCAGCAGCCAACAAGACATGAACACTGAAGCTTTCTTT. This gives the protein CASSQQDMNTEAFF.

Here the CDR3 DNA reads TGTGCCAGCAGTCCGTTTACCTCCTACGAGCAGTACTTC. This encodes CASSPFTSYEQYF. The chain uses TRBV7-2 and TRBJ2-7; unclear D gene. CDR3 length: 13 amino acids. With 6 bases removed from V and 0 bases from J, the gap between germline ends came to 9 bases. Per the germline V gene, CDR1 is SGHTA and CDR2 is FQGNSA.

CDR3 sequence (DNA): TGTGCCAGCTCACCACGGGGATCAGAAAAACTGTTTTTT. Amino acid sequence: CASSPRGSEKLFF. The chain joins TRBV18 to TRBJ1-4; D is undetermined. V dropped 1 base and J dropped 8 bases, with 8 bases sitting between them. CDR3 length: 13 amino acids. In germline, CDR1 is KGHSH, CDR2 LQKENI.

V is TRBV6-1 and J is TRBJ2-5; 12 bases line up with TRBD1. This CDR3 has 15 residues. Germline CDR1 MNHNS, CDR2 SASEGT. The junction had 5 bases not matched to a gene; V was cut back by 2 bases and J by 7 bases. CDR3: CASSEIGTGGWTQYF. The CDR3 DNA is TGTGCCAGCAGTGAAATTGGGACAGGGGGCTGGACCCAGTACTTC.

There are many counts of this clone. This chain connects TRBV29-1 to TRBJ2-7; TRBD1 matches 9 bases. Germline V gene lookup returns CDR1 SQVTM and CDR2 ANQGSEA. J was trimmed by 3 bases and V by 6 bases; bases with no gene match: 9. The length of the CDR3 is 14 residues. The CDR3 sequence is CSVEGQGENYEQYF. DNA of the CDR3: TGCAGCGTCGAGGGACAGGGAGAAAACTACGAGCAGTACTTC.